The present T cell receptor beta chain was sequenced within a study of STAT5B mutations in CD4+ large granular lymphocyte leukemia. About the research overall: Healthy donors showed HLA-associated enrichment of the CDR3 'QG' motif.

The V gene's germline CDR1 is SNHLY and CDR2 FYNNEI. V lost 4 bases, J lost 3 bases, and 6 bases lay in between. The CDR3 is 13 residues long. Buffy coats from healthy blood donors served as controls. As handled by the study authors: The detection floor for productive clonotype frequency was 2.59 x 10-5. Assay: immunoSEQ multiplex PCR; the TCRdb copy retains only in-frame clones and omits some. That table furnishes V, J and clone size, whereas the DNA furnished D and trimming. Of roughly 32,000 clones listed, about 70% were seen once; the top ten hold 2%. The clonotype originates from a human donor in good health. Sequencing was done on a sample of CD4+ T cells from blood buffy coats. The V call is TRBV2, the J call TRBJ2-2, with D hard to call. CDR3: CASSGAHTGELFF. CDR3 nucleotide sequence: TGTGCCAGCAGTGGGGCGCACACCGGGGAGCTGTTTTTT. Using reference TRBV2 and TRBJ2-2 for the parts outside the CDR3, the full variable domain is EPEVTQTPSHQVTQMGQEVILRCVPISNHLYFYWYRQILGQKVEFLVSFYNNEISEKSEIFDDQFSVERPDGSNFTLKIRSTKLEDSAMYFCASSGAHTGELFFGEGSRLTVL.